The sequence of this T cell receptor beta chain was determined in a study of a mutant IDH1 vaccine in newly diagnosed glioma. Looking at the study overall: Before enrollment, the patients had been treated with radiotherapy alone, temozolomide alone, or both together. Most of them had received both.

Time point given: baseline, week 1 (first vaccination visit). Treatment indicated: pre-vaccination baseline after standard-of-care therapy. New astrocytomas of WHO grade 3 or 4 that were IDH1-mutant and ATRX-lost were found in the donors. Clones were read by immunoSEQ multiplex PCR, and TCRdb kept only the in-frame ones, dropping some. Altogether some 95,000 clones are present, about four fifths being singletons, with the ten largest covering less than 9.5%. Concerning this clone: The target antigen is unknown.

Germline loops: CDR1 MNHEY, CDR2 SVGAGI. This CDR3 has 14 amino acids. Deletions cut 3 bases from V and 2 bases from J, with 9 bases between. Study findings and constraints: Most patients, 93.3%, showed vaccine-induced immune responses.

Specimen: PBMCs, collected from a glioma patient treated with radiotherapy, temozolomide or both. The chain recombines TRBV6-5 with TRBJ2-3; tentatively, D is TRBD2 (6 bases). The receptor comes from a man between 35 and 55 years old with glioma. The CDR3 sequence: CASSYAGFTDTQYF. The CDR3 DNA follows: TGTGCCAGCAGTTATGCGGGATTCACAGATACGCAGTATTTT.